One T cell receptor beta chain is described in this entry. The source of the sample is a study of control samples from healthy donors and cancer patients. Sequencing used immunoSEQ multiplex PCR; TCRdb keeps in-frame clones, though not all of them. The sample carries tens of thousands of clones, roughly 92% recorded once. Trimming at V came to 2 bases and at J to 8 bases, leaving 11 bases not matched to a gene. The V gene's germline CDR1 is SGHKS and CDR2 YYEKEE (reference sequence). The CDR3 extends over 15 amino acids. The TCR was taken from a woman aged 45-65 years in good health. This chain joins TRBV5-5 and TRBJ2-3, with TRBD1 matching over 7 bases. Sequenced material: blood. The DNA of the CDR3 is TGTGCCAGCAGCTTCCAGACAGGGTATAGTGCTACGCAGTATTTT. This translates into CASSFQTGYSATQYF. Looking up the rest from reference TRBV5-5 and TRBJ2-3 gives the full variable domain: DAGVTQSPTHLIKTRGQQVTLRCSPISGHKSVSWYQQVLGQGPQFIFQYYEKEERGRGNFPDRFSARQFPNYSSELNVNALLLGDSALYLCASSFQTGYSATQYFGPGTRLTVL.